This passage covers 5 T cell receptor beta chains from one sample sequenced in a study of cytomegalovirus exposure and HLA in healthy donors. PCR primers comprised 60 Vbeta and 13 Jbeta primers. Produced via immunoSEQ multiplex PCR; TCRdb's table is partial and in-frame only. The table records fewer than 40,000 clones, roughly 80% of them present only once. The sequenced sample was PBMCs. Receptor source: a woman aged 40 to 49 in good health and CMV-seronegative.

The rearrangement uses TRBV5-1 and TRBJ1-6, with D perhaps matching TRBD1 (5 bases). V lost 3 bases and J lost 9, with 13 bases in between. The CDR3 is 14 residues long. Germline CDR1 reads SGHRS; CDR2 reads YFSETQ. CDR3 amino acids: CASSWGESVSPLHF. CDR3 nucleotide sequence: TGCGCCAGCAGCTGGGGGGAATCGGTTTCACCCCTCCACTTT.

The chain has TRBV6-5 and TRBJ1-2; 8 nucleotides align to TRBD1. The CDR3 spans 15 residues. Trimming removed 6 bases from V and 4 bases from J; junction bases left unmatched: 10. Germline-derived CDR1 and CDR2 are MNHEY and SVGAGI. CDR3 DNA: TGTGCCAGCAGCCGGACAGGGTCCTTAGGCTATGGCTACACCTTC. Amino acids: CASSRTGSLGYGYTF.

The chain links TRBV2 to TRBJ2-3; the match to TRBD1 covers 7 bases. CDR3 length: 15 residues. The V gene's germline CDR1 is SNHLY and CDR2 FYNNEI. Trimming took 4 bases from V and 2 from J; bases not matched to a gene: 6. Here the CDR3 reads CASSATGWDTDTQYF. The CDR3 nucleotides are TGTGCCAGCAGTGCGACAGGGTGGGACACAGATACGCAGTATTTT.

The V call is TRBV7-2, the J call TRBJ1-6, with unresolved D. The germline V and J ends were trimmed by 4 bases and 0 bases, with 13 bases remaining between them. The CDR3 has 17 residues. CDR1 is SGHTA and CDR2 is FQGNSA in the germline V gene. CDR3 residues: CASSYQHTISYNSPLHF. CDR3 coding DNA: TGTGCCAGCAGCTATCAACACACGATCTCCTATAATTCACCCCTCCACTTT.

The chain carries TRBV5-4 and TRBJ1-4; D unresolved. The V end was cut by 3 bases, the J end by 6 bases, with 12 bases between. Looked up from germline, CDR1 is SGHNT and CDR2 is YYREEE (reference sequence). CDR3 size: 14 residues. The CDR3 nucleotides are TGTGCCAGCAGCTCGGCAGGTACGGATGAAAAACTGTTTTTT. As protein: CASSSAGTDEKLFF.